This T cell receptor (beta chain) was obtained from a study of T cell responses to AZD1222 COVID-19 vaccine. Assay: immunoSEQ multiplex PCR; the TCRdb copy retains only in-frame clones and omits some. The repertoire holds tens of thousands of clones, with roughly nine tenths as singletons. Trimming cost V 6 bases and J 5 bases; bases outside gene matches: 10. This CDR3 is built from 14 residues. CDR1 is SQVTM and CDR2 is ANQGSEA in the germline V gene. The sequencing here drew on peripheral blood, taken 28 days after the second AZD1222 dose. The sequence derives from an adult who received the AZD1222 COVID-19 vaccine. V and J are TRBV29-1 and TRBJ2-5, with 9 bases lining up with TRBD2. The CDR3 spells CSVDPGTSSETQYF. CDR3 nucleotides: TGCAGCGTAGATCCCGGGACTAGCTCGGAGACCCAGTACTTC.